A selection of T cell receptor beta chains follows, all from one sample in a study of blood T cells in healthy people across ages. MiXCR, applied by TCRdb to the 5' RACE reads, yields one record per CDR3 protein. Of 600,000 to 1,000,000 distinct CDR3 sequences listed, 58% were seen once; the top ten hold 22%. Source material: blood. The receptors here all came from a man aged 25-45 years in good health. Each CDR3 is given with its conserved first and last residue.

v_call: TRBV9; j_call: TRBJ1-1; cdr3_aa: CASSVGPGDRGTNTEAFF
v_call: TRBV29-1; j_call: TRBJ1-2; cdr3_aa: CSVVGRAAYGYTF
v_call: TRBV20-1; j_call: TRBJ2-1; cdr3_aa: CSARGLAGSEQFF
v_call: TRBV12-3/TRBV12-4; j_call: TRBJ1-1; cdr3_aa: CASSVEAGTEAFF
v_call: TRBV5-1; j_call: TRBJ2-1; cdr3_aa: CATHKTSGSYNEQFF
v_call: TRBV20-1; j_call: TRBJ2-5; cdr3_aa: CSAPAGWYQETQYF
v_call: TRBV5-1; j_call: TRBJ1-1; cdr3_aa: CASSLFSGGGARMNTEAFF
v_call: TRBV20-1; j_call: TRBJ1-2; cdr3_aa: CSASISGEGYGYTF
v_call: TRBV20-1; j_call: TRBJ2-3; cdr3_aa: CSASRANADTQYF
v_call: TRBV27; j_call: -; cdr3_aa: CASRSGVTYEQYF
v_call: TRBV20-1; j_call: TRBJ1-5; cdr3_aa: CSASPNFRGEQPQHF
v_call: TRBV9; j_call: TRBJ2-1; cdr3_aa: CASSETSGKNNEQFF
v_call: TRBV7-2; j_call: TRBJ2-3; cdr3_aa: CASSPPGLALYTQYF
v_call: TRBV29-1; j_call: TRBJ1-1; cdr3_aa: CSVEPRTGALSITEAFF
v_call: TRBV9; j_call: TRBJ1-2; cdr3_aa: CASSAPGTGTMGYTF
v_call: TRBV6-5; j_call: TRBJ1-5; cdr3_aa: CASSNPHSNQPQHF
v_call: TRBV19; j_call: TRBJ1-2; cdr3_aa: CASSILRGQVQDYGYTF
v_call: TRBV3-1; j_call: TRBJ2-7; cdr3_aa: CASSSRDSSYEQYF
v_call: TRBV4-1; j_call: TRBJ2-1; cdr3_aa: CASSPERGADEQFF
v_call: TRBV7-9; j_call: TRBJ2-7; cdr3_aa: CASSSASGEQYF
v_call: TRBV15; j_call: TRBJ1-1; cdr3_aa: CATSRDLTGVNTEAFF
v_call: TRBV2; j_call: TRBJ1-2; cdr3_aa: CASSEAASSYGYTF
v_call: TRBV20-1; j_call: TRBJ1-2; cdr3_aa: CSARVLGQEYGYTF
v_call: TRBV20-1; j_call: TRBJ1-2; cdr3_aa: CSARERAGGYGYTF
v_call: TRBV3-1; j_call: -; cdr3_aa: CASSQAMILGQSEQYF
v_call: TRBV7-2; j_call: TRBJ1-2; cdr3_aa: CASSRNRDNYGYTF
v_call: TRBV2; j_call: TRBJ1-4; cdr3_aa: CASRRATNEKLFF